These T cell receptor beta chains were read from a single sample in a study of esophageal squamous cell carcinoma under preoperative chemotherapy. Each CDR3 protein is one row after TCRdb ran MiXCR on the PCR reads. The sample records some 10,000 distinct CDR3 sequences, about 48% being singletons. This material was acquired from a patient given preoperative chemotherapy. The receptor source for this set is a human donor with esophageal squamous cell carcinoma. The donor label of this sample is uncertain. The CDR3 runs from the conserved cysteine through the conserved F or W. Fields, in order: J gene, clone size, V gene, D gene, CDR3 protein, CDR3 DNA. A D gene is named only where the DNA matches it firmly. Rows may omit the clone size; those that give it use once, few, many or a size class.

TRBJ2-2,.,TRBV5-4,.,CASSRENTGELFF,TGTGCCAGTTCTCGGGAGAACACCGGGGAGCTGTTTTTT
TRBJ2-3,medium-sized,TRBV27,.,CASSFGQNTDTQYF,TGTGCCAGCAGTTTTGGACAGAACACAGATACGCAGTATTTT
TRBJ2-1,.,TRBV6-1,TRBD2,CASNPLAGEYNEQFF,TGTGCCAGCAACCCACTAGCGGGGGAGTACAATGAGCAGTTCTTC
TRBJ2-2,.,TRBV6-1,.,CASRDEGTDAQFF,TGTGCCAGCAGGGACGAGGGTACCGATGCGCAGTTTTTT
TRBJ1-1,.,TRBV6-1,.,CASSRMNTEAFF,TGTGCCAGCAGTCGGATGAACACTGAAGCTTTCTTT
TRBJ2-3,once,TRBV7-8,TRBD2,CASSSFTPLAGGPSVDTQYF,TGTGCCAGCAGCTCCTTCACGCCCCTAGCGGGAGGGCCATCCGTAGATACGCAGTATTTT
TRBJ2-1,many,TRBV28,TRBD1,CASSPPRTGLAYEQFF,TGTGCCAGCAGTCCTCCCCGGACAGGGTTGGCCTACGAGCAGTTCTTC
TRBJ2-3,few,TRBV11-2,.,CASSLGGSPADTQYF,TGTGCCAGCAGCTTAGGTGGGAGCCCCGCGGATACGCAGTATTTT
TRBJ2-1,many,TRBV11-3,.,CASSYDNRGTEQFF,TGTGCCAGCAGCTACGACAACCGAGGGACCGAGCAGTTCTTC
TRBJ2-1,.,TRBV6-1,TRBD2,CASWSGREDDEQFF,TGTGCCAGCTGGAGCGGGAGGGAAGACGATGAGCAGTTCTTT
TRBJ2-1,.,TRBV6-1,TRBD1,CASSVRAGTDEQFF,TGTGCCAGCAGTGTAAGGGCAGGGACAGATGAGCAGTTTTTC
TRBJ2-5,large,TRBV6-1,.,CANRQYPQETQYF,TGTGCCAACCGACAGTACCCACAAGAGACCCAGTACTTC
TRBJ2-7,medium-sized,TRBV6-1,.,CASSEEGSFEQYF,TGTGCCAGCAGTGAAGAGGGATCTTTCGAGCAGTACTTC
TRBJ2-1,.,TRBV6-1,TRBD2,CASTSGRARNEQFF,TGTGCCAGCACCAGCGGGAGAGCTAGGAATGAGCAGTTCTTC
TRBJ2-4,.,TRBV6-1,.,CASGVLYTQYF,TGTGCCAGCGGTGTCCTGTATACGCAGTACTTC
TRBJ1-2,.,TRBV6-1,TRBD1,CASRRTGIDGYTF,TGTGCCAGCAGACGGACAGGGATTGATGGCTACACCTTC
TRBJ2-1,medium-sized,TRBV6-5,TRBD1,CASSSGGQGSGETQFF,TGTGCCAGCAGTTCCGGGGGACAGGGGTCTGGGGAGACCCAGTTCTTC
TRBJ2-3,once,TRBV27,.,CASSSQGPGATDTQYF,TGTGCCAGCAGTTCCCAGGGGCCGGGGGCCACAGATACGCAGTATTTT
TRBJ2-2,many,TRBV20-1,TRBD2,CSASELAGAGTGELFF,TGCAGTGCTAGTGAGCTAGCGGGAGCGGGAACCGGGGAGCTGTTTTTT
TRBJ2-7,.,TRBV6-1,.,CASTGFGGRGAETQYF,TGTGCCAGCACGGGTTTTGGGGGACGGGGCGCAGAGACGCAGTACTTC
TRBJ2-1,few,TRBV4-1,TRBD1,CASSQNTGGPYNEQFF,TGCGCCAGCAGCCAGAACACAGGGGGCCCCTACAATGAGCAGTTCTTC
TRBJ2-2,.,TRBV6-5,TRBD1,CASSHRQGSPVAGELFF,TGTGCCAGCAGTCACCGACAGGGTAGTCCGGTGGCCGGGGAGCTGTTTTTT
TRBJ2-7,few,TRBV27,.,CASRYSGTGVNEQYF,TGTGCCAGCAGATACTCCGGGACTGGCGTCAACGAGCAGTACTTC
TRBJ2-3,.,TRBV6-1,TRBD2,CASSEALPGGPTDTQYF,TGTGCCAGCAGTGAGGCGCTCCCGGGAGGACCCACCGATACGCAGTATTTT
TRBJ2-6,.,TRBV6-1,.,CASSPLSGANVLTF,TGTGCCAGCAGTCCCCTTTCTGGGGCCAACGTCCTGACTTTC
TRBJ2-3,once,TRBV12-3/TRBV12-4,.,CASSLGPRGSTDTQYF,TGTGCCAGCAGTTTAGGTCCCCGGGGTAGCACAGATACGCAGTATTTT
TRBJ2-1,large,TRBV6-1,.,CASSEALAGEQFF,TGTGCCAGCAGTGAAGCGCTAGCCGGGGAGCAGTTCTTC
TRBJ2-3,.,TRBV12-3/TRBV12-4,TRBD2,CVSARGGLAGKDTQYF,TGTGTCAGCGCGAGGGGAGGGCTAGCGGGCAAAGATACCCAGTATTTT
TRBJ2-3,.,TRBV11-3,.,CASSVGEGLGDTQYF,TGTGCCAGCAGCGTGGGAGAGGGGCTCGGAGATACGCAGTATTTT
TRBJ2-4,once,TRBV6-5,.,CASSYSWGAENIQYF,TGTGCCAGCAGTTACTCGTGGGGCGCGGAAAACATTCAGTACTTC
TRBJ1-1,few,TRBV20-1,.,CSANPPGTEAFF,TGCAGTGCTAACCCACCAGGGACTGAAGCTTTCTTT
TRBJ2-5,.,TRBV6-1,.,CASSDPRRGSGETQYF,TGTGCCAGCAGTGATCCCCGTCGAGGGAGTGGGGAGACCCAGTACTTC
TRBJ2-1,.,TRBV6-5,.,CASSYVSSRSSYNEQFF,TGTGCCAGCAGTTACGTTTCGTCAAGAAGCTCCTACAATGAGCAGTTCTTC
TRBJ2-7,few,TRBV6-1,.,CASSVRDFNEQYF,TGTGCCAGCAGTGTCCGGGACTTTAACGAGCAGTACTTC
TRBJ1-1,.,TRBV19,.,CASSIDGGGVNTEAFF,TGTGCCAGTAGTATAGACGGGGGAGGCGTAAACACTGAAGCTTTCTTT
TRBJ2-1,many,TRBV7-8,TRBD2,CASSSRLAGGDYEQFF,TGTGCCAGCAGCTCCCGACTGGCGGGAGGGGATTACGAGCAGTTCTTC
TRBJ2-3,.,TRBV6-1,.,CASRGAGGRDEETQYF,TGTGCCAGCAGGGGAGCAGGGGGGCGTGACGAAGAGACGCAGTATTTT
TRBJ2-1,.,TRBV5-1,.,CASSFGQTPQETQFF,TGCGCCAGCAGCTTTGGGCAGACCCCCCAAGAGACCCAGTTCTTC
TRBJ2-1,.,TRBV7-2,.,CARGLLGGGDDAQFF,TGTGCCAGGGGCTTATTGGGGGGGGGCGACGATGCGCAGTTCTTT
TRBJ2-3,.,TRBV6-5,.,CASSGDWGGTTQYF,TGTGCCAGCAGTGGGGACTGGGGTGGGACTACGCAGTATTTT